This T cell receptor (beta chain) was captured in a study of cytomegalovirus exposure and HLA in healthy donors. The CDR3 runs to 13 residues. The germline V gene has CDR1 SGHVS and CDR2 FQNEAQ. The germline V and J ends were trimmed by 4 bases and 6 bases, with 12 bases remaining between them. PCR primers comprised 60 Vbeta and 13 Jbeta primers. TCRdb keeps only in-frame clones here, not all; method: immunoSEQ multiplex PCR. The sample consists of about 160,000 clones, around 88% of them appearing once. About this clone itself: Its antigen is as yet unknown.

Study results and caveats: Some highly shared sequence variants likely arose as a pipeline artifact.

The chain couples TRBV7-8 to TRBJ1-1; no reliable D call. The sequencing input was PBMCs. This TCR was sampled from a woman younger than 30 in good health and CMV-seronegative. The DNA of the CDR3 is TGTGCCAGCAGCTCCGGTCAAAACGCTGAAGCTTTCTTT. This gives the protein CASSSGQNAEAFF.